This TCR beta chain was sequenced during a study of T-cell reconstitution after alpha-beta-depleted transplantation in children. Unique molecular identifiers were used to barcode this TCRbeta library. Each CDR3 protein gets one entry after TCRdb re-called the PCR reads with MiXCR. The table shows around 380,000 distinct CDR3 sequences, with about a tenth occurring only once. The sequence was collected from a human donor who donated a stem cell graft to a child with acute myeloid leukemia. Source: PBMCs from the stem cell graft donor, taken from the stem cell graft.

CDR3 sequence reads: CASSWRGQGLLWETQYF. The CDR3 DNA sequence: TGTGCCAGCAGCTGGCGGGGACAGGGCCTACTTTGGGAGACCCAGTACTTC. The chain carries TRBV5-4 and TRBJ2-5; the match to TRBD1 covers 9 bases. Germline CDR1 SGHNT, CDR2 YYREEE (reference sequence). This CDR3 contains 17 residues. V gave up 3 bases and J gave up 5 bases; unmatched junction bases: 14.